This TCR beta chain was sequenced during a study of graft-versus-host responses after intestinal transplantation. Whole-study context: Each recipient received a multivisceral, liver-intestinal, or isolated intestinal graft.

About this clone itself: Its antigen is not identified.

Study outcomes and limitations: Allografts of patients with graft-donor T cell macrochimerism showed high graft-versus-host to host-versus-graft clone ratios.

Libraries were prepared by immunoSEQ multiplex PCR; TCRdb keeps only in-frame clonotypes and omits some of them. The repertoire holds about 110,000 clones, roughly nine tenths seen once, with roughly 0.24% in the top ten. This clonotype originated in a human donor who was the organ donor for an intestinal transplant. Sequencing was performed on unstimulated CD4+ T cells sorted from spleen or lymph node cells, taken before transplant.

The CDR3 here is CASSNRASGGAFF. The CDR3 DNA sequence: TGTGCCAGTAGTAACCGGGCAAGCGGGGGAGCTTTCTTT. The chain uses TRBV19 and TRBJ1-1; TRBD1 might be the D (5 bases). The CDR3 contains 13 residues. V lost 4 bases and J 10 bases, leaving 16 bases between the germline ends. CDR1 LNHDA and CDR2 SQIVND come from the germline V gene (reference sequence).